This T cell receptor beta chain derives from a study of T cell responses to AZD1222 COVID-19 vaccine. Study-wide points: CD4 TCRs linked to vaccination spanned spike, dominating at 160-218 and 743-854. Reportedly, close to half of spike-specific TCRs are directed against unmutated variant regions. The donor cohort was predominantly white British with a female majority, and clonal diversity may have been underestimated.

V was clipped by 1 base and J by 5 bases, with 9 bases between them. The CDR3 runs 13 residues. CDR1 and CDR2 from the germline V gene are SGHRS and YFSETQ. The table came from immunoSEQ multiplex PCR; TCRdb's copy has only in-frame clones and leaves some out. The sample carries about 130,000 clones, roughly 93% recorded once. On this clone itself: The antigen remains undetermined.

The analysis combined second doses at about 4 or about 12 weeks. V usage is TRBV5-1 and J usage is TRBJ1-1; the D gene is possibly TRBD1 (5 bases). The TCR sequence derives from an adult who received the AZD1222 COVID-19 vaccine. The sequenced sample was peripheral blood, obtained 28 days after the second AZD1222 dose. The CDR3 nucleotides read TGCGCCAGCAGCTTGCAGGGAGTGACTGAAGCTTTCTTT. It is translated as CASSLQGVTEAFF.